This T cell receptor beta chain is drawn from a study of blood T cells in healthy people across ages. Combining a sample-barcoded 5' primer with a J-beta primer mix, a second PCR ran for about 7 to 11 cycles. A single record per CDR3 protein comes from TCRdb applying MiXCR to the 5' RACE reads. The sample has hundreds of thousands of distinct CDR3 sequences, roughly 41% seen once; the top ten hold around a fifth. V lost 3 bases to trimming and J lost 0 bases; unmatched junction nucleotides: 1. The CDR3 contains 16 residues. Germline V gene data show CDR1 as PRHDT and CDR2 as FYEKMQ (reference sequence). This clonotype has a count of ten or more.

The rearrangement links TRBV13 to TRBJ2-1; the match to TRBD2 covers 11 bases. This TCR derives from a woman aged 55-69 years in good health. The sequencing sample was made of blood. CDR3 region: CASSLGTSGSYNEQFF. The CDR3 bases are TGTGCCAGCAGCTTGGGGACTAGCGGCTCCTACAATGAGCAGTTCTTC.